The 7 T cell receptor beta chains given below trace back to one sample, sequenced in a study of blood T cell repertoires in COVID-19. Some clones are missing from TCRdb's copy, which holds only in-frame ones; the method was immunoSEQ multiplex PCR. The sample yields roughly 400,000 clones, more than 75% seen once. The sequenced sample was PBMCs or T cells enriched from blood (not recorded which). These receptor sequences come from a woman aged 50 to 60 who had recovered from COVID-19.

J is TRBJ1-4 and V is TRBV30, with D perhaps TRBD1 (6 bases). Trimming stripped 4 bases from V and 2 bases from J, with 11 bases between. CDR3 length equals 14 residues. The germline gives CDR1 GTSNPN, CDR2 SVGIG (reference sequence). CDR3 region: CAWNRDLTNEKLFF. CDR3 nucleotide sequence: TGTGCCTGGAACAGGGATTTGACTAATGAAAAACTGTTTTTT.

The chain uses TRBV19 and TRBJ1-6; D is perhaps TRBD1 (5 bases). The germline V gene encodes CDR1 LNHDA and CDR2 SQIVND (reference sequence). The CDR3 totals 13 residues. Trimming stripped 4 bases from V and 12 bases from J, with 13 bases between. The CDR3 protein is CASSSDRGQPLHF. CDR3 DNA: TGTGCCAGTAGTAGTGATAGGGGCCAACCCCTCCACTTT. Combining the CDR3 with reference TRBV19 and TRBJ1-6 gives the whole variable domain DGGITQSPKYLFRKEGQNVTLSCEQNLNHDAMYWYRQDPGQGLRLIYYSQIVNDFQKGDIAEGYSVSREKKESFPLTVTSAQKNPTAFYLCASSSDRGQPLHFGNGTRLTVT.

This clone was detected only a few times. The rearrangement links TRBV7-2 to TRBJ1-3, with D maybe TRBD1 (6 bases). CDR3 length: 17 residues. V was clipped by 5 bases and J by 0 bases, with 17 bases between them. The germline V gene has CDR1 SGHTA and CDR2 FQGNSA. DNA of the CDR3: TGTGCCAGCAGCCTCGCGGGTCCCAGGGGCTCTGGAAACACCATATATTTT. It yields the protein CASSLAGPRGSGNTIYF.

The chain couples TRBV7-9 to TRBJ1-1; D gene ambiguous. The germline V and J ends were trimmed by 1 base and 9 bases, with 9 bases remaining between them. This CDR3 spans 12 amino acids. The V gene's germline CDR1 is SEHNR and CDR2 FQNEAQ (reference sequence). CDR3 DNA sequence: TGTGCCAGCAGCTTAGTCGAGGAGAAAGCTTTCTTT. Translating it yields CASSLVEEKAFF.

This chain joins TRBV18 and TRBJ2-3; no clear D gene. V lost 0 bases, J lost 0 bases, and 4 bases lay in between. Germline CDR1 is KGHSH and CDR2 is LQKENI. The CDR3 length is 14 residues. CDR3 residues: CASSPPLSTDTQYF. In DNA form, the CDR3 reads TGTGCCAGCTCACCACCTCTTAGCACAGATACGCAGTATTTT. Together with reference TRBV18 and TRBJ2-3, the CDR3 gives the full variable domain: NAGVMQNPRHLVRRRGQEARLRCSPMKGHSHVYWYRQLPEEGLKFMVYLQKENIIDESGMPKERFSAEFPKEGPSILRIQQVVRGDSAAYFCASSPPLSTDTQYFGPGTRLTVL.

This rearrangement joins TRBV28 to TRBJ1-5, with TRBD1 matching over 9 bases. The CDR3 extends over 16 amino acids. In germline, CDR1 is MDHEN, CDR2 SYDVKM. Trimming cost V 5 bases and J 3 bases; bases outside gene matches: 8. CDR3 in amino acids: CASSQGQGINNQPQHF. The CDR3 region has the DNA TGTGCCAGCAGTCAAGGACAGGGGATAAACAATCAGCCCCAGCATTTT.

This CDR3 is CASSQESHRESGGLFEQYF. The CDR3 region has the DNA TGTGCCAGCAGCCAAGAATCCCACCGGGAAAGCGGGGGCTTATTCGAGCAGTACTTC. The rearrangement uses TRBV4-2 and TRBJ2-7; 8 nucleotides match TRBD2. CDR3 size: 19 residues. Germline V gene sequence: CDR1 LGHNA, CDR2 YNFKEQ. J lost 6 bases, V lost 0 bases, and 19 bases had no gene match.